This section outlines one T cell receptor (beta chain) sequence together with its context. The entry originates in a study of blood T cell repertoires in COVID-19. CDR3 length: 14 residues. Germline CDR1 reads SEHNR; CDR2 reads FQNEAQ (reference sequence). Trimming removed 5 bases at V and 10 bases at J, with 20 bases between. Methods used by the authors: Nucleated cell counts were estimated from reference gene primer amplification. Assay used: immunoSEQ multiplex PCR; TCRdb lists only in-frame clones, some missing. The DNA gave D and trimming, while V, J and clone size come from that table. Here the sample spans about 240,000 clones, roughly 87% being singletons.

The specimen was peripheral blood. The chain couples TRBV7-9 to TRBJ2-5, with D possibly being TRBD2 (5 bases). The TCR was taken from a woman in her twenties or thirties with acute or convalescent COVID-19. CDR3: CASSHPGRPSDQYF. The DNA of the CDR3 is TGTGCCAGCAGCCACCCTGGGAGACCCTCGGACCAGTACTTC.